Listed here are 6 T cell receptor beta chains from one sample, sequenced in a study of OX40 agonist ivuxolimab in advanced cancers. This table comes from immunoSEQ multiplex PCR, and its TCRdb copy is limited to in-frame clones, with some not included. The sample holds approximately 46,000 clones, roughly 80% seen once. The material was CD4+ or CD8+ T cells sorted from blood, obtained in a trial of the OX40 agonist ivuxolimab. These receptors originate from an adult with an advanced solid tumor such as melanoma, head and neck, liver or kidney cancer.

This chain joins TRBV11-3 and TRBJ2-1; 9 bases are a match to TRBD2. CDR1 is SGHNT, CDR2 YENEEA, per germline. V lost 5 bases and J lost 0; bases outside the gene matches: 2. This CDR3 has 15 residues. CDR3 protein: CASSLSGSSYNEQFF. The CDR3 DNA reads as TGTGCCAGCAGCCTTAGCGGGAGCTCCTACAATGAGCAGTTCTTC.

The rearrangement uses TRBV6-1 and TRBJ1-3; D uncertain. V shed 7 bases and J shed 4 bases, with 17 bases lying between them. From germline, CDR1 is MNHNS and CDR2 SASEGT. The CDR3 runs 15 residues. The CDR3 loop reads CASTLGLAEGNTIYF. CDR3 DNA: TGTGCCAGCACTCTCGGCCTAGCAGAGGGAAACACCATATATTTT.

The chain joins TRBV6-6 to TRBJ2-7; D is undetermined. V was cut by 5 bases and J by 6 bases, with 23 bases left in between. CDR1 is MNHNY, CDR2 SVGAGI, per germline (reference sequence). This CDR3 region has 16 residues. CDR3 nucleotide sequence: TGTGCCAGCAGTACCGCTGAGGCAGGCCCTGCGTTCGAGCAGTACTTC. Its translation: CASSTAEAGPAFEQYF.

A single count supports this clone. The sample contains more than one DNA sequence encoding this CDR3. The chain combines TRBV18 with TRBJ2-7; TRBD2 matches 8 bases. Germline values: CDR1 KGHSH, CDR2 LQKENI. Germline trimming cut 3 bases from V and 6 bases from J; bases unmatched to any gene: 10. CDR3 length equals 15 residues. CDR3 nucleotides: TGTGCCAGCTCACCGTCTGTTAGCGGGAAAGTCGAGCAGTACTTC. This codes for CASSPSVSGKVEQYF.

The V and J genes are TRBV6-1 and TRBJ1-2; unclear D gene. V lost 0 bases and J 4 bases, leaving 9 bases between the germline ends. Germline CDR1 and CDR2: MNHNS and SASEGT. The CDR3 contains 14 residues. The CDR3 loop reads CASSEAQPGYGYTF. The CDR3 DNA reads as TGTGCCAGCAGTGAAGCGCAGCCAGGCTATGGCTACACCTTC.

The chain uses TRBV6-1 and TRBJ1-2, with 10 bases aligning to TRBD1. The CDR3 runs to 14 residues. Trimming at V came to 6 bases and at J to 3 bases, leaving 4 bases not matched to a gene. The germline V gene encodes CDR1 MNHNS and CDR2 SASEGT. CDR3 loop: CASSRQGAHYGYTF. The CDR3 region has the DNA TGTGCCAGCAGCCGACAGGGGGCTCACTATGGCTACACCTTC.